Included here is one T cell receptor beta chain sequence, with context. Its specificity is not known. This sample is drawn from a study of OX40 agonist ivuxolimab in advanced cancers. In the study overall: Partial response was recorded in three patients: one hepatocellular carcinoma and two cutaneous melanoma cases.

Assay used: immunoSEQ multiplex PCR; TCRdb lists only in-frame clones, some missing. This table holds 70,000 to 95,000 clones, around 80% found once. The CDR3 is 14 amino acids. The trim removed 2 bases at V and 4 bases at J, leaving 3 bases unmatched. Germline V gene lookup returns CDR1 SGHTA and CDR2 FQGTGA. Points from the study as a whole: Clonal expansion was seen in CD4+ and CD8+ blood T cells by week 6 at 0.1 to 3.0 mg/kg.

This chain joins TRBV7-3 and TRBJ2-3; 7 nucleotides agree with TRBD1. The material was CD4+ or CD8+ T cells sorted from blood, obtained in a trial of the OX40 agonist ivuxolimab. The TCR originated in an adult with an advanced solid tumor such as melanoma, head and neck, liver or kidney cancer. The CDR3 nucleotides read TGTGCCAGCAGCTTAGTGCAGGGGGCAGATACGCAGTATTTT. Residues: CASSLVQGADTQYF. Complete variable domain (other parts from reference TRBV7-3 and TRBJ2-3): GAGVSQTPSNKVTEKGKYVELRCDPISGHTALYWYRQSLGQGPEFLIYFQGTGAADDSGLPNDRFFAVRPEGSVSTLKIQRTERGDSAVYLCASSLVQGADTQYFGPGTRLTVL.